The subject of this entry is one T cell receptor (beta chain). Antigen unknown. Imaging by CT and PET/CT found every patient node-negative, and no patient had prior chemotherapy, radiotherapy or other malignancies. The entry originates in a study of prognosis after radiotherapy for stage I lung cancer. Overall study findings and caveats: It was reported that patients with metastases and those without them differed in TRBV and TRBJ gene usage.

The genomic DNA TCR beta CDR3 region underwent two rounds of multiplex PCR. The first round of PCR was done with primers that matched each TRBV and TRBJ gene. Each CDR3 protein gets one entry after TCRdb re-called the multiplex PCR reads with MiXCR. Among roughly 25,000 distinct CDR3 sequences listed, 35% to 55% were seen once. Germline V gene sequence: CDR1 DFQATT, CDR2 SNEGSKA (reference sequence). The CDR3 is made up of 13 amino acids. V lost 6 bases, J lost 4 bases, and 15 bases lay in between. The chain joins TRBV20-1 to TRBJ1-2; D uncertain. The sample consisted of PBMCs, taken before or after stereotactic body radiation therapy (not recorded which). This TCR was recovered from a donor of 50 years or more with non-small cell lung cancer. The CDR3 sequence is CSARIGDVYGYTF. CDR3 bases: TGCAGTGCCCGAATAGGCGACGTCTATGGCTACACCTTC.